This T cell receptor (beta chain) originates from a study of CD8 T cells in ankylosing spondylitis. V was cut by 2 bases and J by 4 bases, with 21 bases left in between. The CDR3 extends over 17 amino acids. Germline CDR1 SGDLS, CDR2 YYNGEE. Molecular-barcoded quantitative 5'-RACE produced these TCR beta libraries. From the 5' RACE reads, TCRdb called clonotypes with MiXCR, one entry per CDR3 protein. The sample yields some 350,000 distinct CDR3 sequences, under 15% seen once. Study-level results: Matched synovial fluid from ankylosing spondylitis patients was reported to be enriched for disease-linked clones. Seemingly characteristic of ankylosing spondylitis blood was a TCR beta motif consisting of 7 or 8 highly homologous variants.

Only a few counts were recorded for this clonotype. As yet, its antigen is unknown. The rearrangement uses TRBV9 and TRBJ1-2; D call uncertain. The clonotype originates from a male donor with ankylosing spondylitis or in good health (not recorded which). The sequenced sample consisted of blood, either unsorted or a sorted T cell fraction (not recorded which). CDR3 bases: TGTGCCAGCAGCGTCTATGTCGGCCGAGGGCCGGGCTATGGCTACACCTTC. This codes for CASSVYVGRGPGYGYTF.